This is a list of T cell receptor beta chains from one sample in a study of beta chain features in type 1 diabetes. Sequencing used immunoSEQ multiplex PCR; TCRdb keeps in-frame clones, though not all of them. Seen here are 300,000 to 450,000 clones, about 12% observed once, and the top ten hold 0.01%. Material: naive CD4+ T cells from blood. The receptor set was obtained from a woman aged 18-29 years with type 1 diabetes. Each CDR3 is given with its conserved first and last residue.

V	J	CDR3
TRBV6-6	TRBJ2-4	CASRPGSGIQYF
TRBV9	TRBJ1-2	CASSVTGAYGYTF
TRBV5-1	TRBJ2-3	CASSLERTSTDTQYF
TRBV11-2	TRBJ2-3	CASSSRLAGTDTQYF
TRBV25-1	TRBJ2-5	CASMPGGQTQYF
TRBV5-6	TRBJ2-2	CASSAGPNTGELFF
TRBV5-6	TRBJ1-4	CASSWGAGQGLEKLFF
TRBV7-9	TRBJ2-1	CASSLGLPGFF
TRBV30	TRBJ1-2	CAWNLPVHGYTF
TRBV5-6	TRBJ2-5	CASSLTPRIETQYF
TRBV27	TRBJ1-6	CASSGQGGYSPLHF
TRBV18	TRBJ2-5	CASSPPGTYSKETQYF
TRBV11-2	TRBJ2-1	CASSSGQGSYNEQFF
TRBV14	TRBJ1-2	CASSLYRDSYGYTF
TRBV5-1	TRBJ2-7	CASSVGQFGEQYF
TRBV7-2	TRBJ1-1	CASSLQGDTEAFF
TRBV9	TRBJ2-5	CASSVEGTSGQETQYF
TRBV27	TRBJ1-2	CASSRQGHYGYTF
TRBV29-1	TRBJ1-2	CSVEGGGGHGYTF
TRBV5-4	TRBJ1-3	CASSPGGLGNTIYF
TRBV9	TRBJ2-1	CASSASGSYNEQFF
TRBV4-3	TRBJ2-2	CASSQRDRGPRFNTGELFF
TRBV29-1	TRBJ1-5	CSVAGTAGNQPQHF
TRBV28	TRBJ2-7	CASSPATGGLWEQYF
TRBV29-1	TRBJ1-1	CSADNRRERTEAFF
TRBV7-2	TRBJ2-7	CASSSLPIPTYEQYF